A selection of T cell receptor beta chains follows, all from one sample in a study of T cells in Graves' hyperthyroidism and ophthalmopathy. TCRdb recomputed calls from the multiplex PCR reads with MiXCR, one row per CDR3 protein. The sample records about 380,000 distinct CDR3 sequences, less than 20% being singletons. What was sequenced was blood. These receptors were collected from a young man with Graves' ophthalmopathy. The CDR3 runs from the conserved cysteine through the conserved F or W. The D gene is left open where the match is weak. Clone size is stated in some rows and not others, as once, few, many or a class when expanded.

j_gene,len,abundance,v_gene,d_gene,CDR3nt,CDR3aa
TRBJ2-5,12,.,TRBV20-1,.,TGCAGTGCTAGAGTCGAGAGTCAGACCCAGTACTTC,CSARVESQTQYF
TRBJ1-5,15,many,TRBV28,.,TGTGCCAGCAGTTTGAGGGCTACTCAGAATCAGCCCCAGCATTTT,CASSLRATQNQPQHF
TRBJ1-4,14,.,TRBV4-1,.,TGCGCCAGCAGCCAAGTGGGGTTAGGGGAAAAACTGTTTTTT,CASSQVGLGEKLFF
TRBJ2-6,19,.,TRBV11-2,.,TGTGCCAGCAGTTCCGGGCCTAAATTAAGTCCTTCTGGGGCCAACGTCCTGACTTTC,CASSSGPKLSPSGANVLTF
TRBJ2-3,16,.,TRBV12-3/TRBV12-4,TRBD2,TGTGCCAGCAGTACAACTAGCGGGGGGGCTATAGATACGCAGTATTTT,CASSTTSGGAIDTQYF
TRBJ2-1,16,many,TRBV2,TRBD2,TGTGCCAGCACCGGGACTAGCGGGGGCCCATACAATGAGCAGTTCTTC,CASTGTSGGPYNEQFF
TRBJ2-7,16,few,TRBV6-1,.,TGTGCCAGCAGTTTCGGGACGGACGATTGGTCCTACGAGCAGTACTTC,CASSFGTDDWSYEQYF
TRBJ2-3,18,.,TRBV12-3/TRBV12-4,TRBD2,TGTGCCAGCAGTCCCGGACTAGCGGGGGGGCCGGGCACAGATACGCAGTATTTT,CASSPGLAGGPGTDTQYF
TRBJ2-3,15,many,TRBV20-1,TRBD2,TGCAGTGCTGAGGGGAGGGGCCTAAACACAGATACGCAGTATTTT,CSAEGRGLNTDTQYF
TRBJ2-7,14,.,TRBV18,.,TGTGCCAGCTCACCGCGGGAAGGCGAGGACGAGCAGTACTTC,CASSPREGEDEQYF
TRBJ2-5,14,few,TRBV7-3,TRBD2,TGTGCCAGCAGCTTCCAAGCGGGGGATACCACCCAGTACTTC,CASSFQAGDTTQYF
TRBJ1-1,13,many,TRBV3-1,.,TGTGCCAGCAGCCTTCCAGGGAGGACTGAAGCTTTCTTT,CASSLPGRTEAFF
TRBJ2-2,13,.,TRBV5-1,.,TGCGCCAGCGGACTGGGTAACACCGGGGAGCTGTTTTTT,CASGLGNTGELFF
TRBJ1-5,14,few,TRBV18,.,TGTGCCAGCTCACCTGGTCAGGCCATTGGGCCCCAGCATTTT,CASSPGQAIGPQHF
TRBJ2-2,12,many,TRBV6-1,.,TGTGCCAGCAGTGGCGGTTCCGGGGAGCTGTTTTTT,CASSGGSGELFF
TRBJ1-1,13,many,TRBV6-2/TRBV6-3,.,TGTGCCAGCAGTTACGGCGTCCCCACTGAAGCTTTCTTT,CASSYGVPTEAFF
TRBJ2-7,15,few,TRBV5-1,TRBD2,TGCGCCAGCAGCCCTTCAGCGGGGGGTTCCTACGAGCAGTACTTC,CASSPSAGGSYEQYF
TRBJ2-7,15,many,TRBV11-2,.,TGTGCCAGCAGCTTAGGTGGAGCCCTCCCCGACGAGCAGTACTTC,CASSLGGALPDEQYF
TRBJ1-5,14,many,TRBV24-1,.,TGTGCCACAGGGACACGGTATAGCAATCAGCCCCAGCATTTT,CATGTRYSNQPQHF
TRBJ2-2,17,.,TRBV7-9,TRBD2,TGTGCCAGCAGTCGGGACTCTAGCGGGGGGTACTTCGGGGAGCTGTTTTTT,CASSRDSSGGYFGELFF
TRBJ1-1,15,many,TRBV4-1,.,TGCGCCAGCAGCCAAGTGGGATCCTCGAAGATGGAAGCTTTCTTT,CASSQVGSSKMEAFF
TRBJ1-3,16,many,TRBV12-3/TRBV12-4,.,TGTGCCAGCATCCTGGGAGGGGACTACTCTGGAAACACCATATATTTT,CASILGGDYSGNTIYF
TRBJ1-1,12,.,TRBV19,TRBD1,TGTGCCAGTTGGGACAGCCACACTGAAGCTTTCTTT,CASWDSHTEAFF
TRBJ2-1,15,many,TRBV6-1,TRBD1,TGTGCCACCCATCCGGGACAGGGTTCCTACAATGAGCAGTTCTTC,CATHPGQGSYNEQFF
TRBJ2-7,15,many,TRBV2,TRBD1,TGTGCCAGCAGTGAAGGGACAGGGGGCATCGACGAGCAGTACTTC,CASSEGTGGIDEQYF
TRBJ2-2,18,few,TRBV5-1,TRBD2,TGCGCCAGCAGCCCGCAGGCACTAGCGGGGGGAAACACCGGGGAGCTGTTTTTT,CASSPQALAGGNTGELFF
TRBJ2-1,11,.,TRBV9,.,TGTGCCAGCAGCGTAACCAATGAGCAGTTCTTC,CASSVTNEQFF
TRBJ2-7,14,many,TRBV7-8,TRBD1,TGTGCCAGCAGCTCCGGGACAGGGCTGGGCGAGCAGTACTTC,CASSSGTGLGEQYF
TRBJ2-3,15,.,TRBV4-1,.,TGCGCCAGCAGCCAAGTTAAGGGTAGCACAGATACGCAGTATTTT,CASSQVKGSTDTQYF
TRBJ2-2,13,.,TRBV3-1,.,TGTGCCAGCAGCCAGATGGATCCCGGGGAGCTGTTTTTT,CASSQMDPGELFF
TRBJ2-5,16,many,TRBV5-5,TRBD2,TGTGCCAGCAGCCCAACCGGGAGGGGGGCGGCGGAGACCCAGTACTTC,CASSPTGRGAAETQYF
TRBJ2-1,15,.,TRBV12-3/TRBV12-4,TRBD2,TGTGCCAGCCTACCGGGGGGAAGCTCCTACAATGAGCAGTTCTTC,CASLPGGSSYNEQFF
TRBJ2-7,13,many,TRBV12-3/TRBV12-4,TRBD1,TGTGCCAGCAGGGGGACAGGGTTCTACGAGCAGTACTTC,CASRGTGFYEQYF
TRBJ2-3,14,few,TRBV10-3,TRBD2,TGTGCCATCGGGAGGGACTTTAACACAGATACGCAGTATTTT,CAIGRDFNTDTQYF
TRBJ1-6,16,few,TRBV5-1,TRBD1,TGCGCCAGCAGCCCCGGGACAGCCGACTTGGTTTCACCCCTCCACTTT,CASSPGTADLVSPLHF
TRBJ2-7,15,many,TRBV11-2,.,TGTGCCAGCAGCTTTCCTTGGGGGACACTCTACGAGCAGTACTTC,CASSFPWGTLYEQYF
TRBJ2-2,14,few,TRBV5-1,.,TGCGCCAGCAGCTTCGGAGACTACACCGGGGAGCTGTTTTTT,CASSFGDYTGELFF
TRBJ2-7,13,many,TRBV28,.,TGTGCCAGCAGTACCGGGGCTAGGGGCGAGCAGTACTTC,CASSTGARGEQYF
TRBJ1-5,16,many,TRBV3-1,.,TGTGCCAGCAGCCAAGATGGCGGGGAGGGAATCGGGCCCCAGCATTTT,CASSQDGGEGIGPQHF
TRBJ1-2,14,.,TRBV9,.,TGTGCCAGCAGTCGGGGACGGACTAACTATGGCTACACCTTC,CASSRGRTNYGYTF
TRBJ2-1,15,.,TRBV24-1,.,TGTGCCACCGGGTCCGGAGGGAGCTCCTACAATGAGCAGTTCTTC,CATGSGGSSYNEQFF
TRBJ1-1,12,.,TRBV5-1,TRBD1,TGCGCCAGCAGCACCCCGACAGGGGAAGCTTTCTTT,CASSTPTGEAFF
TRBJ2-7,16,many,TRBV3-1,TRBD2,TGTGCCAGCAGCCTCCTAGCGGGGGGGCGCTCCTACGAGCAGTACTTC,CASSLLAGGRSYEQYF
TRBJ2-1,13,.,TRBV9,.,TGTGCCAGCAGGGGGAACTCCTACAATGAGCAGTTCTTC,CASRGNSYNEQFF
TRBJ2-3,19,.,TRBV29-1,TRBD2,TGCAGCGCTACACCCGCGGGTGTCCTAGCGGGGGGGCGGGGAGATACGCAGTATTTT,CSATPAGVLAGGRGDTQYF
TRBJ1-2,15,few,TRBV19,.,TGTGCCAGTAGTAGTCCATCCCGACTATTTCTGGGCTACACCTTC,CASSSPSRLFLGYTF
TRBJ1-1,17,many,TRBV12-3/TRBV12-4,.,TGTGCCAGCAGACCTTCCCCTTCAGAGCGGCTGAACACTGAAGCTTTCTTT,CASRPSPSERLNTEAFF
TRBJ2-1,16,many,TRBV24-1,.,TGTGCCACCAGTGACCGACAGGGACTTTCCTACAATGAGCAGTTCTTC,CATSDRQGLSYNEQFF
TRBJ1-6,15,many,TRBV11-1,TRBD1,TGTGCCAGCAGCTTAACCGGGACAGATAATTCACCCCTCCACTTT,CASSLTGTDNSPLHF
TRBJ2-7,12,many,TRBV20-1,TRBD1,TGCAGTGCTACGGACAGGGGAGACGAGCAGTACTTC,CSATDRGDEQYF
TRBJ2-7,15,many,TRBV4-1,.,TGCGCCAGCAGCCAAGAGGACAGTCTCAGTGACGAGCAGTACTTC,CASSQEDSLSDEQYF